This T cell receptor beta chain was captured by sequencing in a study of blood T cell repertoires in COVID-19. Turning to the study itself: Spain, Italy and the United States supplied samples that represented acute and convalescent COVID-19. The analysed material was cDNA or gDNA that came from T cells, B-cell-depleted T cells, or PBMCs.

Here immunoSEQ multiplex PCR was the method, and the copy in TCRdb shows in-frame clones only, minus some. This sample has 95,000 to 150,000 clones; approximately 90% occur once, and the top ten carry roughly 2%. The TCR was taken from a man aged 45-65 years with COVID-19, enrolled during active disease. Sequencing was carried out using peripheral blood.

The CDR3, as DNA: TGTGCCATCAGTGACCTCAATCGGGACAGCGCAGAGACCCAGTACTTC. Translating it yields CAISDLNRDSAETQYF. The rearrangement joins TRBV10-3 to TRBJ2-5; 7 bases align to TRBD1. The J segment lost 4 bases and the V segment lost 3 bases, leaving 11 bases of the junction unmatched. The CDR3 length is 16 residues. Germline-derived CDR1 and CDR2 are ENHRY and SYGVKD.